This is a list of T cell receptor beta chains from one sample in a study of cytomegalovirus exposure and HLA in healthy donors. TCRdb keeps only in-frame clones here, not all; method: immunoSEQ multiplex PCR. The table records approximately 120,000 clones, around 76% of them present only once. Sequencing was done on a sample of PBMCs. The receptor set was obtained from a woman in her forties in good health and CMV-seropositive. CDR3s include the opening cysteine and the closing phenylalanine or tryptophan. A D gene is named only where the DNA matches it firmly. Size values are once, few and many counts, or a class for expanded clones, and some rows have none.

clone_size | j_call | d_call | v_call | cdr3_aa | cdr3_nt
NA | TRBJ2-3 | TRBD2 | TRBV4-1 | CASRNTGLAGPTDTQYF | TGCGCCAGCAGAAATACGGGACTAGCGGGCCCCACAGATACGCAGTATTTT
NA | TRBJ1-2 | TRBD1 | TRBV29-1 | CSVEGQGSGYTF | TGCAGCGTAGAGGGACAGGGGAGTGGCTACACCTTC
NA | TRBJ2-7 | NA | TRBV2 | CASSPFHEQYF | TGTGCCAGCAGCCCTTTCCACGAGCAGTACTTC
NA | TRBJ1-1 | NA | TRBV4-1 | CASSHVRPRRGDTEAFF | TGCGCCAGCAGCCATGTGCGCCCGAGGCGGGGAGACACTGAAGCTTTCTTT
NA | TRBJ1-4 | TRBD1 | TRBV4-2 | CASSQVGGQNEKLFF | TGTGCCAGCAGCCAAGTAGGGGGACAGAATGAAAAACTGTTTTTT
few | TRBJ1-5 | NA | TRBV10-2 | CASSESRGLGNQPQHF | TGCGCCAGCAGTGAGTCGAGGGGGTTGGGCAATCAGCCCCAGCATTTT
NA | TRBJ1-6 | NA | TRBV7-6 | CASTARGGSYNSPLHF | TGTGCCAGCACCGCCCGGGGGGGCTCCTATAATTCACCCCTCCACTTT
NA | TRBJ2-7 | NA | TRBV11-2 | CASSPRDSAYEQYF | TGTGCCAGCAGCCCCCGGGACTCAGCGTACGAGCAGTACTTC
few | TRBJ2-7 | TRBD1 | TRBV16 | CASSRIIRTGTYEQYF | TGTGCCAGCAGCCGGATTATTCGGACAGGGACCTACGAGCAGTACTTC
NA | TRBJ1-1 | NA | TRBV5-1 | CASSRWGGDEAFF | TGCGCCAGCAGCCGGTGGGGAGGGGATGAAGCTTTCTTT
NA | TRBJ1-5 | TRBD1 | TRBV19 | CASSVQGPPAGNQPQHF | TGTGCCAGTAGTGTACAGGGGCCTCCGGCGGGCAATCAGCCCCAGCATTTT
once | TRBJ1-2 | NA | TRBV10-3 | CAIKKFQGPFYGYTF | TGTGCCATCAAAAAGTTCCAGGGGCCGTTCTATGGCTACACCTTC
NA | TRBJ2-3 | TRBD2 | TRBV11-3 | CASSSQSRGGLENTQYF | TGTGCCAGCAGCTCCCAAAGCCGCGGGGGGTTAGAAAATACGCAGTATTTT
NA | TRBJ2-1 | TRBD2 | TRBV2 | CASVRGLARGDEQFF | TGTGCCAGCGTTAGGGGACTAGCCCGGGGGGATGAGCAGTTCTTC
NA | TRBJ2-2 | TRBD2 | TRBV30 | CAWSVLAGTGELFF | TGTGCCTGGAGTGTACTAGCGGGAACCGGGGAGCTGTTTTTT
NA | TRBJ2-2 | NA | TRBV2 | CASRPSEGTGELFF | TGTGCCAGCAGGCCTAGTGAGGGCACCGGGGAGCTGTTTTTT
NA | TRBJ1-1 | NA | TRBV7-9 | CSSSWVGSKAFF | TGTTCCAGCAGCTGGGTTGGGAGTAAAGCTTTCTTT
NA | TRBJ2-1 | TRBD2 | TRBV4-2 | CASSQDYGGGAYNEQFF | TGTGCCAGCAGCCAAGATTATGGCGGGGGGGCCTACAATGAGCAGTTCTTC
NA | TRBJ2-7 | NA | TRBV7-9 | CASSLGGAVYEQYF | TGTGCCAGCAGCTTGGGGGGGGCGGTCTACGAGCAGTACTTC
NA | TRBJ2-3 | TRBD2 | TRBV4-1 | CASSVQVLAGSTDTQYF | TGCGCCAGCAGCGTACAGGTCCTAGCGGGGAGCACAGATACGCAGTATTTT
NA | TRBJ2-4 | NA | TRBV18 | CASSPDSGNIGNIQYF | TGTGCCAGCTCGCCGGACAGCGGTAATATCGGAAACATTCAGTACTTC
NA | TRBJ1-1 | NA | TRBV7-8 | CASSFTGNTEAFF | TGTGCCAGCAGCTTCACAGGTAACACTGAAGCTTTCTTT
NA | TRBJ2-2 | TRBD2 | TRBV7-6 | CASSLPSGGNTGELFF | TGTGCCAGCAGCTTACCTAGCGGGGGAAACACCGGGGAGCTGTTTTTT
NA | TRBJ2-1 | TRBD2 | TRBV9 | CASSLSGGAYNEQFF | TGTGCCAGCAGCTTAAGCGGGGGGGCATACAATGAGCAGTTCTTC
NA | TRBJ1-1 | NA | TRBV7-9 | CASSLKGIAPEAFF | TGTGCCAGCAGCTTAAAGGGGATCGCCCCTGAAGCTTTCTTT